This T cell receptor beta chain stems from a study of memory CD4+ T cells and cytomegalovirus serostatus. Looking at the study overall: This sample comes from healthy Belgian adults, about 10 CMV seropositive, 20 to 25 seronegative.

As for this clone: Its antigen is undetermined.

Single viable CD3+CD4+CD8-CD45RO+ cells were sorted as the memory CD4+ T cells. Serum IgG to CMV pp150, pp28, p38 and p52 defined serostatus. This CDR3 has 14 residues. The V and J ends lost 6 bases and 6 bases respectively, with 17 bases between them. Germline values: CDR1 MNHEY, CDR2 SMNVEV (reference sequence). Assay used: immunoSEQ multiplex PCR; TCRdb lists only in-frame clones, some missing. The sample contains some 64,000 clones, more than 75% of which appear only once. Study-level findings and limits: Suggested: most of the CMV-linked TCR signature lies in CD4+ memory cells. Median bootstrapped AUC for CMV status was roughly 0.95 originally, less than 0.93 US-trained.

This TCR was sampled from an adult in good health and CMV-seronegative. The chain combines TRBV27 with TRBJ1-2; a possible D gene is TRBD1 (6 bases). The sequenced sample was memory CD4+ T cells from blood. The CDR3 here is CASSRSSGADGYTF. CDR3 bases: TGTGCCAGCAGCCGCAGCTCAGGGGCGGATGGCTACACCTTC.